This T cell receptor beta chain was sequenced during a study of CD8+ T cells in alopecia areata. Treatment defined: oral pan-JAK inhibitor, 5-10 mg twice daily. In its sample, this clone was seen once. As the sequencing template, cDNA was produced by extracting RNA and reverse transcribing it. Sequenced by immunoSEQ multiplex PCR; TCRdb stores in-frame clones only, minus some. The sample has 130,000 or so clones, roughly 86% seen once. Germline loops: CDR1 SGHRS, CDR2 YFSETQ. There are 14 residues in the CDR3. Trimming cost V 2 bases and J 4 bases, with 9 bases left between them. The chain links TRBV5-1 to TRBJ2-2; possible D gene TRBD2, 6 bases. The sequences come from CD8+ T cells sorted from blood, collected at week 4, from a patient treated with tofacitinib. The sequence derives from a human donor with alopecia areata. CDR3 in amino acids: CASSLGGTTGELFF. The CDR3 DNA is TGCGCCAGCAGCTTAGGCGGGACCACCGGGGAGCTGTTTTTT.